Below are 28 T cell receptor beta chains sequenced from a single sample in a study of blood T cell repertoires in COVID-19. TCRdb's copy holds only in-frame clones and misses some; the assay was immunoSEQ multiplex PCR. The sample comprises about 350,000 clones, approximately 89% of which are singletons, and approximately 5% rests with the top ten. Sequencing was carried out using PBMCs or T cells enriched from blood (not recorded which). The receptor source for this set is a woman aged 25 to 39 who had recovered from COVID-19.

The chain recombines TRBV12-5 with TRBJ1-1; tentatively, D is TRBD1 (5 bases). Trimming removed 6 bases at V and 1 base at J, with 6 bases between. Germline assignment: CDR1 LGHNT and CDR2 FRNRAP. This CDR3 region has 12 residues. The CDR3 spells CASGGGNTEAFF. The DNA for the CDR3 is TGTGCTAGTGGGGGGGGGAACACTGAAGCTTTCTTT.

This clone was recorded a few times. The CDR3 spells CASSPSASGTTDTQYF. In nucleotides, the CDR3 is TGTGCCAGCAGCCCGTCCGCTAGCGGGACCACAGATACGCAGTATTTT. The chain carries TRBV5-4 and TRBJ2-3; 9 bases match TRBD2. Germline CDR1 is SGHNT and CDR2 is YYREEE (reference sequence). This CDR3 contains 16 residues. The J segment lost 2 bases and the V segment lost 4 bases, leaving 8 bases of the junction unmatched. Together with reference TRBV5-4 and TRBJ2-3, the CDR3 gives the full variable domain: ETGVTQSPTHLIKTRGQQVTLRCSSQSGHNTVSWYQQALGQGPQFIFQYYREEENGRGNFPPRFSGLQFPNYSSELNVNALELDDSALYLCASSPSASGTTDTQYFGPGTRLTVL.

This sequence joins TRBV7-2 and TRBJ1-6; D remains ambiguous. CDR1 is SGHTA, CDR2 FQGNSA, per germline. The length of the CDR3 is 14 residues. Between the trimmed V and J ends, which lost 0 bases and 10 bases, there was a span of 10 bases. The CDR3 nucleotides are TGTGCCAGCAGCTTAGCGTCCCTAAGCTCACCCCTCCACTTT. Translation gives CASSLASLSSPLHF.

V gene TRBV29-1 combines with J gene TRBJ1-4; no clear D gene. Between the trimmed V and J ends, which lost 4 bases and 4 bases, there was a span of 4 bases. CDR3 length: 11 residues. CDR1 is SQVTM, CDR2 ANQGSEA, per germline. The CDR3 region has the DNA TGCAGCGTTGGGCATAATGAAAAACTGTTTTTT. It yields the protein CSVGHNEKLFF.

As concerns this clone: Distinct nucleotide sequences in the sample also encode this CDR3. The rearrangement uses TRBV5-1 and TRBJ1-1; 9 bases are a match to TRBD1. V lost 0 bases to trimming and J lost 2 bases; unmatched junction nucleotides: 2. The CDR3 has 15 residues. The germline CDR1 and CDR2 sequences are SGHRS and YFSETQ. The CDR3, as DNA: TGCGCCAGCAGCTTGGCGGGACAGGGCAACACTGAAGCTTTCTTT. It translates to CASSLAGQGNTEAFF.

Only one count was recorded for this clone. This chain joins TRBV24-1 and TRBJ2-1; TRBD2 matches 8 bases. This CDR3 spans 15 amino acids. Trimming cost V 0 bases and J 9 bases; bases outside gene matches: 6. Germline V gives CDR1 KGHDR, CDR2 SFDVKD. The CDR3 loop reads CATSDLRAGGGEQFF. In DNA, the CDR3 is TGTGCCACCAGTGATTTGAGGGCGGGGGGTGGTGAGCAGTTCTTC.

On this clone itself: This sequence may be a read error, since a much larger clone differs from it by one base. The V gene is TRBV9, the J gene TRBJ2-2, with 12 nucleotides matching TRBD2. V was pared by 5 bases and J by 1 base, with 6 bases of the junction left unmatched. Germline V gives CDR1 SGDLS, CDR2 YYNGEE. The CDR3 is 17 amino acids. CDR3 sequence reads: CASSEASGGGNTGELFF. The CDR3 region has the DNA TGTGCCAGCAGTGAGGCTAGCGGGGGGGGGAACACCGGGGAGCTGTTTTTT. The whole variable domain, remainder taken from reference TRBV9 and TRBJ2-2, is DSGVTQTPKHLITATGQRVTLRCSPRSGDLSVYWYQQSLDQGLQFLIQYYNGEERAKGNILERFSAQQFPDLHSELNLSSLELGDSALYFCASSEASGGGNTGELFFGEGSRLTVL.

The chain carries TRBV14 and TRBJ2-7; D is unresolved. CDR3 size: 13 residues. Trimming pared 3 bases from V and 3 bases from J, leaving 9 bases between. Germline-derived CDR1 and CDR2 are SGHDN and FVKESK. For the CDR3, the DNA is TGTGCCAGCAGCCATAACAACCTCTACGAGCAGTACTTC. The encoded protein is CASSHNNLYEQYF.

The chain's CDR3 is CASSNGQGGSPLHF. The DNA for the CDR3 is TGTGCCAGCAGCAACGGACAGGGAGGTTCACCCCTCCACTTT. The rearrangement links TRBV9 to TRBJ1-6; 8 nucleotides match TRBD1. V shed 4 bases and J 9 bases; nucleotides not matched to a gene: 6. Germline CDR1 reads SGDLS; CDR2 reads YYNGEE. This CDR3 comprises 14 residues.

This clone was detected only a few times. The chain combines TRBV10-3 with TRBJ1-3; 8 bases are shared with TRBD1. The CDR3 runs 14 residues. Germline CDR1 reads ENHRY; CDR2 reads SYGVKD. Trimming cost V 6 bases and J 0 bases; bases outside gene matches: 1. This CDR3 is CAIRGTGSGNTIYF. CDR3 coding DNA: TGTGCCATCAGAGGGACAGGCTCTGGAAACACCATATATTTT.

The chain has TRBV10-3 and TRBJ2-7, with 11 bases matching TRBD1. The junction had 6 bases not matched to a gene; V was cut back by 4 bases and J by 4 bases. Germline assignment: CDR1 ENHRY and CDR2 SYGVKD. This CDR3 region has 15 residues. The CDR3 DNA reads TGTGCCATCAGTGGAGGACAGGGGGCGAGGTACGAGCAGTACTTC. Translation: CAISGGQGARYEQYF.

V gene TRBV10-2 combines with J gene TRBJ1-4; no reliable D call. V was clipped by 6 bases and J by 0 bases, with 20 bases between them. CDR3 length: 18 amino acids. Germline CDR1 and CDR2: WSHSY and SAAADI. The CDR3 loop reads CASRVGDGNYATNEKLFF. The CDR3 DNA is TGCGCCAGCAGGGTGGGAGACGGCAACTATGCAACTAATGAAAAACTGTTTTTT.

The rearrangement links TRBV7-3 to TRBJ2-3, with TRBD2 matching 9 bases. CDR1 and CDR2 (germline): SGHTA, FQGTGA. The CDR3 loop spans 17 amino acids. Trimming removed 2 bases from V and 3 bases from J; junction bases left unmatched: 9. Here the CDR3 reads CASSLGPLAGRTDTQYF. The CDR3 DNA is TGTGCCAGCAGCTTAGGCCCGCTAGCGGGGCGGACAGATACGCAGTATTTT.

The chain is built from TRBV15 and TRBJ1-1, with 10 bases aligning to TRBD1. The V gene end was trimmed by 4 bases and the J gene end by 0 bases; junction bases not matched to a gene: 5. Germline assignment: CDR1 LNHNV and CDR2 YYDKDF (reference sequence). The CDR3 spans 16 residues. The CDR3 spells CATSKGQGLMNTEAFF. The CDR3 bases are TGTGCCACCAGCAAGGGACAGGGGTTAATGAACACTGAAGCTTTCTTT.

The sample holds one count of this clone. Likely a read error: the CDR3 ends without its conserved phenylalanine or tryptophan. The DNA is omitted, as the CDR3 cannot be located on it reliably, and the CDR3 follows TCRdb's listing. The chain carries TRBV19 and TRBJ1-1. The CDR3 spans 9 amino acids, including both terminal residues. The V gene's germline CDR1 is LNHDA and CDR2 SQIVND (reference sequence). Here the CDR3 reads CAGGGDTGR.

Only one count was recorded for this clone. This rearrangement joins TRBV19 to TRBJ1-5; 9 nucleotides agree with TRBD1. V lost 4 bases to trimming and J lost 3 bases; unmatched junction nucleotides: 7. Germline V gene lookup returns CDR1 LNHDA and CDR2 SQIVND (reference sequence). This CDR3 has 16 residues. CDR3 DNA sequence: TGTGCCAGTAGTACCCCGGACAGGGGCTTCAATCAGCCCCAGCATTTT. The encoded protein is CASSTPDRGFNQPQHF.

The chain links TRBV10-3 to TRBJ2-2; TRBD2 aligns across 10 bases. The CDR3 contains 17 residues. Germline trimming cut 7 bases from V and 1 base from J; bases unmatched to any gene: 9. Germline values: CDR1 ENHRY, CDR2 SYGVKD. The CDR3 nucleotides are TGTGCCATCACTCCATCTATAGCGGGGGGGAACACCGGGGAGCTGTTTTTT. Its protein product is CAITPSIAGGNTGELFF.

V usage is TRBV27 and J usage is TRBJ1-2, with 7 bases that match TRBD1. Germline V gene sequence: CDR1 MNHEY, CDR2 SMNVEV (reference sequence). The CDR3 totals 13 residues. J was trimmed by 5 bases and V by 5 bases; bases with no gene match: 5. For the CDR3, the DNA is TGTGCCAGCAGTCGGGGGACAGCGTATGGCTACACCTTC. Translated: CASSRGTAYGYTF.

The J gene is TRBJ2-5, the V gene TRBV3-1 (or the pseudogene TRBV3-2), with 14 positions matching TRBD2. The germline V gene has CDR1 LGHDT and CDR2 YNNKEL (reference sequence). Losses at the gene ends were 2 bases for V and 0 bases for J; bases not matched to a gene: 11. CDR3 length: 20 residues. The CDR3 DNA reads TGTGCCAGCAGCCAACTCTGGTTGACTAGCGGGGGGGGACACCAAGAGACCCAGTACTTC. Translated: CASSQLWLTSGGGHQETQYF.

The chain has TRBV5-1 and TRBJ1-2, with TRBD1 as a possible D gene (6 bases). This CDR3 region has 16 residues. CDR1 is SGHRS and CDR2 is YFSETQ in the germline V gene. The V gene lost 4 bases and the J gene lost 3 bases, with 19 bases spanning the gap. CDR3 in DNA: TGCGCCAGCAGCCCGGGTGGGGGCGACCTCTACTATGGCTACACCTTC. This sequence encodes CASSPGGGDLYYGYTF.

This chain joins TRBV3-1 (or the pseudogene TRBV3-2) and TRBJ1-5; no clear D. The germline CDR1 and CDR2 sequences are LGHDT and YNNKEL (reference sequence). CDR3 length: 19 amino acids. V was trimmed by 3 bases and J by 4 bases, leaving 25 bases between them. The DNA of the CDR3 is TGTGCCAGCAGCCATGCTCTGTACGGCTGGGCAGTCCAAAATCAGCCCCAGCATTTT. As protein: CASSHALYGWAVQNQPQHF.

The table lists this clone with a count of one. J is TRBJ1-3 and V is TRBV5-1; unclear D gene. The V and J ends lost 6 bases and 0 bases respectively, with 7 bases between them. There are 13 residues in the CDR3. CDR1 and CDR2 (germline): SGHRS, YFSETQ. This CDR3 reads CASKQDSGNTIYF. In DNA form, the CDR3 reads TGCGCCAGCAAGCAGGACTCTGGAAACACCATATATTTT.

The genes are TRBV5-4 and TRBJ2-3; perhaps TRBD1 as D (7 bases). Trimming pared 4 bases from V and 0 bases from J, leaving 15 bases between. CDR3 length equals 16 residues. Germline CDR1 and CDR2: SGHNT and YYREEE (reference sequence). The CDR3 sequence: CASSAGQYSSTDTQYF. CDR3 nucleotides: TGTGCCAGCAGCGCGGGACAGTATTCTAGCACAGATACGCAGTATTTT.

This clone showed up just a few times. Other nucleotide sequences in the sample specify the same CDR3. The chain has TRBV6-1 and TRBJ1-4, with a tentative D call TRBD1 (6 bases). This CDR3 has 15 residues. The V gene lost 3 bases and the J gene lost 0 bases, with 8 bases spanning the gap. Germline values: CDR1 MNHNS, CDR2 SASEGT. Here the CDR3 DNA reads TGTGCCAGCAGTGAGAGGACAGCAACTAATGAAAAACTGTTTTTT. Its translation is CASSERTATNEKLFF.

This chain links TRBV18 with TRBJ1-2; maybe TRBD1 (5 bases). The germline V gene encodes CDR1 KGHSH and CDR2 LQKENI. The germline V and J ends were trimmed by 5 bases and 0 bases, with 13 bases remaining between them. CDR3 size: 15 residues. CDR3 residues: CASSSLQTANYGYTF. The CDR3 bases are TGTGCCAGCTCATCATTACAGACAGCTAACTATGGCTACACCTTC.

CDR3 coding DNA: TGTGCCAGTAGTATTCTGACTAGCGGGGGAGAGACCCAGTACTTC. It codes for CASSILTSGGETQYF. The chain recombines TRBV19 with TRBJ2-5; 12 positions agree with TRBD2. Trimming removed 3 bases from V and 4 bases from J; junction bases left unmatched: 3. Germline lookup yields CDR1 LNHDA and CDR2 SQIVND (reference sequence). The CDR3 length is 15 residues.

The chain combines TRBV13 with TRBJ2-1; 9 nucleotides match TRBD1. CDR1 and CDR2 (germline): PRHDT, FYEKMQ (reference sequence). The CDR3 contains 15 residues. Trimming took 6 bases from V and 8 from J; bases not matched to a gene: 11. CDR3 in DNA: TGTGCCAGCAGGACCGGGACAGGGCCCTTGGATGAGCAGTTCTTC. Protein product: CASRTGTGPLDEQFF.

This chain links TRBV6-5 with TRBJ2-3; 8 nucleotides align to TRBD1. CDR3 size: 15 residues. J gave up 0 bases and V 6 bases, and 5 bases lay outside the gene matches. Germline V gene sequence: CDR1 MNHEY, CDR2 SVGAGI. The CDR3 DNA reads as TGTGCCAGCAGGCTCCAGGGGGCGAGCACAGATACGCAGTATTTT. Translated: CASRLQGASTDTQYF.